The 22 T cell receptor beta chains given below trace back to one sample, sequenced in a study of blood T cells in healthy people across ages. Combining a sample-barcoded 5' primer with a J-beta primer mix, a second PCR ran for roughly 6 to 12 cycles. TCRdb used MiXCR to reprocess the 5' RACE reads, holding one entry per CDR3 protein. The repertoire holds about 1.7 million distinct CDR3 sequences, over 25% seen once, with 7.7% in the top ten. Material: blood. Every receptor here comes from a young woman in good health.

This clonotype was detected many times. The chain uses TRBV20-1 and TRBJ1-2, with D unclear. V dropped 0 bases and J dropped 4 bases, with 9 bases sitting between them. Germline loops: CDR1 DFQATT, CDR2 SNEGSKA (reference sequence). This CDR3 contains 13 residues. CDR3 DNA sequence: TGCAGTGCTAGAGATGTAGTGGGCTATGGCTACACCTTC. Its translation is CSARDVVGYGYTF.

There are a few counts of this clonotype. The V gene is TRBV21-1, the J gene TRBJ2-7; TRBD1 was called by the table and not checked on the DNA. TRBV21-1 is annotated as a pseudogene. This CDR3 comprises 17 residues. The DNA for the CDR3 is TGTGCCAGCAGCCCCCACCTCGATGGGGGCCCCACCTACGAGCAGTACTTC. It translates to CASSPHLDGGPTYEQYF.

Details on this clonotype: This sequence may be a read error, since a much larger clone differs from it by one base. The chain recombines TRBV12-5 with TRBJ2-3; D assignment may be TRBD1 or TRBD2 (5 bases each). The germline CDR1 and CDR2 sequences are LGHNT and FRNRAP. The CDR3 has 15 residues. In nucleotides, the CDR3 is TGTGCTAGCTCTGGGGACCGGTTAGTTGCAGATATGCAGTATTTT. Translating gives CASSGDRLVADMQYF.

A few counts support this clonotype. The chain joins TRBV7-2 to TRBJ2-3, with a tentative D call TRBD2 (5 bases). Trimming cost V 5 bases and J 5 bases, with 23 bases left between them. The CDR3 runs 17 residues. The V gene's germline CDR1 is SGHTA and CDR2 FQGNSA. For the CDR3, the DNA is TGTGCCAGCAGCCAACACCCTCCGGGAACGAGGTTAGATACGCAGTATTTT. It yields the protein CASSQHPPGTRLDTQYF.

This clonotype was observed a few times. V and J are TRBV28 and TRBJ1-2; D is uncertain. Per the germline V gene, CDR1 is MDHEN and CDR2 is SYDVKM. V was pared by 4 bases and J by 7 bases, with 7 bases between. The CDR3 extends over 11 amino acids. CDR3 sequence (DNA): TGTGCCAGCAGTTATGTTCGTGGCTACACCTTC. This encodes CASSYVRGYTF.

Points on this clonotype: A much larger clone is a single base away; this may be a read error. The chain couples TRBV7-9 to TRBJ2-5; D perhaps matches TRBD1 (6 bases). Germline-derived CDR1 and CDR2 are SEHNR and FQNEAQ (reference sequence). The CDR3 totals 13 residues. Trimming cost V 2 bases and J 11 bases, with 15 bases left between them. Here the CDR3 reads CASSLWQGNEQYF. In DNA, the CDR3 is TGTGCCAGCAGCTTATGGCAGGGGAATGAGCAGTACTTC. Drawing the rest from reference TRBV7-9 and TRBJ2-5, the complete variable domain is DTGVSQNPRHKITKRGQNVTFRCDPISEHNRLYWYRQTLGQGPEFLTYFQNEAQLEKSRLLSDRFSAERPKGSFSTLEIQRTEQGDSAMYLCASSLWQGNEQYFGPGTRLLVL.

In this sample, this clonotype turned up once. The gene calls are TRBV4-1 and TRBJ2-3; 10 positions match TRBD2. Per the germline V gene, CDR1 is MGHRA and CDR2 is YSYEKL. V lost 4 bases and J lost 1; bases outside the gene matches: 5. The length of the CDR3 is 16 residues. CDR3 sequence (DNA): TGCGCCAGCAGCCGTGGACTAGCGGAGGGCACAGATACGCAGTATTTT. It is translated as CASSRGLAEGTDTQYF.

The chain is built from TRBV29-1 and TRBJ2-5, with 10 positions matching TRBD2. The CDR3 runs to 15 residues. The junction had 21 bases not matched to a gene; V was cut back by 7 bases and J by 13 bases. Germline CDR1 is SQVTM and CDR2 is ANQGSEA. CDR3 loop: CSGRSGGALGDERYF. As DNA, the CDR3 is TGCAGCGGCCGCAGCGGGGGGGCCCTAGGCGACGAGCGGTACTTC.

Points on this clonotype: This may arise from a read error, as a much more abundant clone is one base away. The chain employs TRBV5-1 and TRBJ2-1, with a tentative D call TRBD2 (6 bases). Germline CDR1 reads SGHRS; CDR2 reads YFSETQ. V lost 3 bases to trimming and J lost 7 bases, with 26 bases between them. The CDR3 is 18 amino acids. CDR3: CASSSPGWFGLTQNEQFF. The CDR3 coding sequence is TGCGCCAGCAGCTCCCCCGGGTGGTTCGGACTAACGCAAAATGAGCAGTTCTTC.

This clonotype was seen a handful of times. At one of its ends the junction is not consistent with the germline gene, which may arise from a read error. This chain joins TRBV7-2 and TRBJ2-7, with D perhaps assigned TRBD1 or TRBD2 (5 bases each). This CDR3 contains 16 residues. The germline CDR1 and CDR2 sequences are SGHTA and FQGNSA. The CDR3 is CASSLSGGMRTYERYF. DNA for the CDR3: TGTGCCAGCAGCTTATCTGGGGGTATGAGAACCTACGAGCGGTACTTC.

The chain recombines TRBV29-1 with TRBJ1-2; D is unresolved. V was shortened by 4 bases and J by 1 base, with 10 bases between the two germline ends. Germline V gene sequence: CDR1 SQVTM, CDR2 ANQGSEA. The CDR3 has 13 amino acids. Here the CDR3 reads CSVARALNYGYTF. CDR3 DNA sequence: TGCAGCGTTGCACGCGCCCTTAACTATGGCTACACCTTC.

The CDR3 DNA follows: TGTGCCAGCAGTACCACTACCCGGGACCCCGACTTTAGGGACGAGCAGTACTTC. Protein product: CASSTTTRDPDFRDEQYF. The rearrangement links TRBV6-2 or TRBV6-3 to TRBJ2-7; TRBD1 or TRBD2 may be the D gene (5 bases each). This CDR3 contains 18 residues. V lost 5 bases to trimming and J lost 5 bases, with 28 bases between them. Per germline, CDR1 MNHEY and CDR2 SVGEGT.

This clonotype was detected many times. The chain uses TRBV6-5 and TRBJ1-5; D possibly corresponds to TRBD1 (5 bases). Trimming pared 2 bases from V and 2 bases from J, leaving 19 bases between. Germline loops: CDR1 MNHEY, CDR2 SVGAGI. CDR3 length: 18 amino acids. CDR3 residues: CASSYEGPAVMGNQPQHF. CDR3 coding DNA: TGTGCCAGCAGTTACGAGGGGCCGGCGGTGATGGGCAATCAGCCCCAGCATTTT.

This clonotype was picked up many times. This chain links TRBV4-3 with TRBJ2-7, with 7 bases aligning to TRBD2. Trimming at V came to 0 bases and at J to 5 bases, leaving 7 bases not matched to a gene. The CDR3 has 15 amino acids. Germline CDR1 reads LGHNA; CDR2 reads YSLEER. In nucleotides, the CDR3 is TGCGCCAGCAGCCAAGACTGGGGGGAGGGCCACGAGCAGTACTTC. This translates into CASSQDWGEGHEQYF.

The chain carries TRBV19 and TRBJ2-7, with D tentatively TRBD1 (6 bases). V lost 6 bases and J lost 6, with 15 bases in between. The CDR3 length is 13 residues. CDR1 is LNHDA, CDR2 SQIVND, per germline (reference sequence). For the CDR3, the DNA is TGTGCCAGTAGAAAACCGGGACAATCCGAGCAGTACTTC. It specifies CASRKPGQSEQYF.

CDR3 amino acids: CASSFGTPRSYEQYF. CDR3 nucleotide sequence: TGCGCCAGCAGCTTTGGGACACCCCGTTCCTACGAGCAGTACTTC. The chain combines TRBV5-1 with TRBJ2-7, with TRBD1 as a possible D gene (6 bases). CDR3 length equals 15 residues. Trimming removed 2 bases from V and 1 base from J, with 13 bases in between. Germline assignment: CDR1 SGHRS and CDR2 YFSETQ. Full variable domain (rest looked up from reference TRBV5-1 and TRBJ2-7): KAGVTQTPRYLIKTRGQQVTLSCSPISGHRSVSWYQQTPGQGLQFLFEYFSETQRNKGNFPGRFSGRQFSNSRSEMNVSTLELGDSALYLCASSFGTPRSYEQYFGPGTRLTVT.

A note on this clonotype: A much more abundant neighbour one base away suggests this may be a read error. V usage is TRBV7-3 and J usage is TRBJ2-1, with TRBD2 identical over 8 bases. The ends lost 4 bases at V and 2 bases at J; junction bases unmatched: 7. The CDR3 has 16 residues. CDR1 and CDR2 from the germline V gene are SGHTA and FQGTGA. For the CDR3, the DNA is TGTGCCAGCAGCTCCACGGGCGGGGGGACCTACAATGAGCAGTTCTTC. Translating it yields CASSSTGGGTYNEQFF.

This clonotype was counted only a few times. CDR3 coding DNA: TGTGCCAGCAGGCCAACGGGGAGCACTGAAGCTTTCTTT. Translating it yields CASRPTGSTEAFF. This chain connects TRBV2 to TRBJ1-1, with D unresolved. The V end lost 6 bases, the J end lost 4 bases, and 12 bases lay between the germline ends. Germline V gene data show CDR1 as SNHLY and CDR2 as FYNNEI. The CDR3 covers 13 residues.

CDR3 residues: CASIGGQEFSYEQYF. In DNA, the CDR3 is TGTGCCAGCATTGGGGGACAGGAATTCTCCTACGAGCAGTACTTC. V and J are TRBV2 and TRBJ2-7, with 8 bases aligning to TRBD1. The CDR3 is 15 residues long. With V trimmed by 7 bases and J by 0 bases, 8 bases remained unmatched. CDR1 is SNHLY and CDR2 is FYNNEI in the germline V gene. Full variable domain (remainder filled in from reference TRBV2 and TRBJ2-7): EPEVTQTPSHQVTQMGQEVILRCVPISNHLYFYWYRQILGQKVEFLVSFYNNEISEKSEIFDDQFSVERPDGSNFTLKIRSTKLEDSAMYFCASIGGQEFSYEQYFGPGTRLTVT.

The CDR3 region is CASGYWTSGGANEQFF. CDR3 DNA sequence: TGTGCCAGCGGCTACTGGACTAGCGGGGGGGCAAACGAGCAGTTCTTC. This chain connects TRBV3-1 to TRBJ2-1, with 15 bases identical to TRBD2. CDR3 length: 16 residues. Per germline, CDR1 LGHDT and CDR2 YNNKEL (reference sequence). V lost 8 bases, J lost 10 bases, and 12 bases stayed unmatched.

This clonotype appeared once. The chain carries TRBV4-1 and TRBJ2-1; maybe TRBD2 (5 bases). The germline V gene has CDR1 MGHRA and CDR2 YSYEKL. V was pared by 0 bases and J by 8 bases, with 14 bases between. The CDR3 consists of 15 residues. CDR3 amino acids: CASSQDKRGWDEQFF. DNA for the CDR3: TGCGCCAGCAGCCAAGATAAAAGAGGGTGGGATGAGCAGTTCTTC.

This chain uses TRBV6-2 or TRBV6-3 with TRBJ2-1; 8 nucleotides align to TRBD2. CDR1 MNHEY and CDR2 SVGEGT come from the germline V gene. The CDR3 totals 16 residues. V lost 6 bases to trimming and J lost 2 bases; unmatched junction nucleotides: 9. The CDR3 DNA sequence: TGTGCCAGCAGGGGTCTTAGCGGGACCACCTACAATGAGCAGTTCTTC. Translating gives CASRGLSGTTYNEQFF.